This T cell receptor beta chain originates from a study of blood T cell repertoires in COVID-19. The V gene lost 7 bases and the J gene lost 3 bases, with 17 bases spanning the gap. CDR1 and CDR2 (germline): KGHDR, SFDVKD. This CDR3 region has 15 residues. Per the original methods: Using reference gene primer amplification, nucleated cell counts were estimated. Libraries were prepared by immunoSEQ multiplex PCR; TCRdb keeps only in-frame clonotypes and omits some of them. That table gives V, J and clone size, and the DNA gave D and trimming. The sample shows roughly 200,000 clones, roughly 89% of them seen only once. Cohort assignment relied on participant-reported clinical history.

The receptor's source is a woman aged 25-40 years with acute COVID-19. The chain carries TRBV24-1 and TRBJ1-2; no firm D call. Sequencing was performed on PBMCs or T cells enriched from blood (not recorded which). The CDR3 region has the DNA TGTGCCACCAGCGGAGGACCGGTCTCGGACTATGGCTACACCTTC. Amino acid sequence: CATSGGPVSDYGYTF.